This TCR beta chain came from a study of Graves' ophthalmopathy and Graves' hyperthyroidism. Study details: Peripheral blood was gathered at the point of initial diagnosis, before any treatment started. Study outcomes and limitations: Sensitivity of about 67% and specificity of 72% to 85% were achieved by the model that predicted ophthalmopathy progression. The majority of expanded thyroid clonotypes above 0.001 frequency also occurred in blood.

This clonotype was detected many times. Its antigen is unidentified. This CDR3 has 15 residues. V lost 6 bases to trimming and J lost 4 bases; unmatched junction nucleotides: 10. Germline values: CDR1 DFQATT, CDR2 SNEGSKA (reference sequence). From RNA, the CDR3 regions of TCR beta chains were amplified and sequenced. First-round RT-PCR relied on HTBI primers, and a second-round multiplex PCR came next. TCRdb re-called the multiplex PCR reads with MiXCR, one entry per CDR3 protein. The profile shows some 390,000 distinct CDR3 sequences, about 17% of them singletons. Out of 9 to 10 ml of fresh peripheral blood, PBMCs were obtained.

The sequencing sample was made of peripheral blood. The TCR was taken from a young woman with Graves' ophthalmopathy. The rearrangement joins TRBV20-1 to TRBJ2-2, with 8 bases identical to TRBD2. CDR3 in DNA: TGCAGTGCCACATCCCAGCGGGGGACCACCGGGGAGCTGTTTTTT. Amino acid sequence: CSATSQRGTTGELFF.